This T cell receptor (beta chain) was sequenced in a study of control samples from healthy donors and cancer patients (dated by TCRdb to the early 2020s). Preparation of the library involved the immunoSEQ multiplex PCR assay. Entries here come from immuneACCESS through TCRdb and include only in-frame sequences with V and J called. Some clones fail to appear in such tables; in the studies checked, an unresolved V gene covers under half of the shortfall, and the cause of the remainder is unknown. The sample table holds over 50,000 clones, of which around 90% were seen once. Approximately 3.4% of the sample belongs to the ten largest clones. Details on this clone: Its cognate antigen has yet to be identified. No clone much larger than this one lies a single base away; base qualities are absent.

The sample was blood. This sequence originates from a man over 45 in good health.

The CDR3 in this case is CASSLDRNTGELFF. The sequence in DNA is TGTGCCAGCAGCTTAGACAGGAACACCGGGGAGCTGTTTTTT. The V and J segments used are TRBV5-4 and TRBJ2-2; the D segment could be TRBD1, given 5 matching bases. The CDR3 runs 14 amino acids, cysteine and phenylalanine included. Only the CDR3 DNA is retained, 42 bases long and in frame from the first base. V is pared back by 2 bases and J by 1 base, with 6 bases lying between the germline termini. Looking up the germline V gene (reference sequence) yields CDR1 SGHNT and CDR2 YYREEE.